This record looks at one T cell receptor beta chain sequence and its context. Its antigen is as yet unknown. The sample belongs to a study of cytomegalovirus exposure and HLA in healthy donors. Amplification used 60 Vbeta primers and 13 Jbeta primers. Produced via immunoSEQ multiplex PCR; TCRdb's table is partial and in-frame only. The table has some 130,000 clones, over 65% seen once. General study points: Looking again later, the authors saw that most CMV-associated TCR beta chains seemed HLA-restricted. HLA alleles were associated with some 17,000 TCR beta sequences in a later analysis at 0.05 false discovery rate. Rare TCR sequences predominated, though certain public TCRs were found in many donors. Other equally common chains were less clonally expanded than HLA-associated TCR beta chains, a later analysis showed.

J gave up 9 bases and V 6 bases, and 9 bases lay outside the gene matches. CDR3 size: 13 residues. Germline CDR1 SEHNR, CDR2 FQNEAQ (reference sequence). The V and J genes are TRBV7-9 and TRBJ2-7; the match to TRBD2 covers 9 bases. Sequenced: PBMCs. The receptor's source is a man aged 50 to 60 in good health and CMV-seronegative. CDR3 loop: CASSPTSGPAQYF. Written as DNA, the CDR3 is TGTGCCAGCAGTCCGACTAGCGGCCCCGCGCAGTACTTC.